This T cell receptor (beta chain) was observed in a study of vaccination and CD4 T cells after COVID-19. Treatment specified: approximately nine-day PBMC culture with coronavirus spike peptide pools or control peptides (ViraFEST assay). Once obtained from cultured CD4+ T cells, the DNA was sequenced using the Oncomine TCR Beta short-read assay. After culture, CD4+ T cells served as the source for genomic DNA extraction. Using its own MiXCR run on the PCR reads, TCRdb lists one record per CDR3 protein. The sample includes about 15,000 distinct CDR3 sequences, under 60% of them seen just once. This clonotype was detected only a few times. What it binds is unknown. Whole-study results and caveats: A median of around 90% of reactive clones, in convalescent patients, became evident only post-vaccination.

The CDR3 runs 12 residues. Germline-derived CDR1 and CDR2 are DFQATT and SNEGSKA (reference sequence). The ends were cut back, 0 bases at V and 4 bases at J, with 4 bases in the middle. This clonotype originated in a human donor who had recovered from COVID-19. J is TRBJ1-5 and V is TRBV20-1; D unresolved. The sequencing used CD4+ T cells from blood, cultured in vitro, collected before SARS-CoV-2 vaccination. CDR3 sequence: CSARDLNQPQHF. CDR3 bases: TGCAGTGCTAGAGATCTTAATCAGCCCCAGCATTTT.